This passage covers 22 T cell receptor beta chains from one sample sequenced in a study of B cell selection in AIRE deficiency. The regulatory T cell sort gate was CD4+CD25hiCD127low/negative. TCRdb's table, derived via immunoSEQ multiplex PCR, lists solely in-frame clones and lacks some. The table shows about 22,000 clones, with about 93% occurring only once. Sequencing used CD4+CD25+ Tregs sorted from PBMCs. The receptors stem from a human donor in good health.

The chain uses TRBV19 and TRBJ2-7, with D perhaps TRBD1 or TRBD2 (5 bases each). The germline gives CDR1 LNHDA, CDR2 SQIVND (reference sequence). The CDR3 sequence is 14 residues long. Trimming left V 5 bases short and J 0 bases short, with 11 bases between. The CDR3 reads CASSFGTASYEQYF. The CDR3 DNA is TGTGCCAGTAGTTTCGGGACGGCCTCCTACGAGCAGTACTTC.

As to this clone: Distinct nucleotide sequences in the sample also encode this CDR3. This chain connects TRBV28 to TRBJ1-4, with D possibly matching TRBD1 (6 bases). The CDR3 is 14 residues long. From germline, CDR1 is MDHEN and CDR2 SYDVKM. V was pared by 5 bases and J by 10 bases, with 17 bases between. The CDR3 bases are TGTGCCAGCAGTGCGGGCACCCTAGGGGGAAAACTGTTTTTT. This sequence encodes CASSAGTLGGKLFF.

The CDR3, as DNA: TGTGCCAGCAGTACCCCCCAGGGGCGGAACGAGCAGTACTTC. Translating it yields CASSTPQGRNEQYF. This sequence joins TRBV6-1 and TRBJ2-7, with a tentative D call TRBD1 (6 bases). The ends were cut back, 5 bases at V and 5 bases at J, with 16 bases in the middle. CDR1 is MNHNS, CDR2 SASEGT, per germline. The CDR3 sequence is 14 residues long.

This sequence joins TRBV5-1 and TRBJ1-4, with D maybe TRBD1 (5 bases). This CDR3 has 16 amino acids. Germline CDR1 is SGHRS and CDR2 is YFSETQ. Trimming took 0 bases from V and 8 from J, leaving 17 bases between them. CDR3 loop: CASSLDRFRGGEKLFF. The CDR3 DNA sequence: TGCGCCAGCAGCTTGGACAGGTTTCGGGGAGGAGAAAAACTGTTTTTT.

This chain connects TRBV6-1 to TRBJ2-7, with unresolved D. Germline CDR1 reads MNHNS; CDR2 reads SASEGT. With 6 bases removed from V and 2 bases from J, the gap between germline ends came to 11 bases. CDR3 size: 13 residues. CDR3: CASSPRLTYEQYF. CDR3 in DNA: TGTGCCAGCAGCCCCAGACTCACCTACGAGCAGTACTTC.

The chain is built from TRBV5-4 and TRBJ1-3, with TRBD1 matching 7 bases. V lost 4 bases to trimming and J lost 4 bases; unmatched junction nucleotides: 11. CDR1 SGHNT and CDR2 YYREEE come from the germline V gene (reference sequence). The CDR3 totals 16 residues. The CDR3: CASSEEPTGRGNTIYF. The DNA for the CDR3 is TGTGCCAGCAGCGAGGAACCGACAGGGAGAGGAAACACCATATATTTT.

This chain uses TRBV5-4 with TRBJ2-7; 14 bases fit TRBD2. CDR1 and CDR2 from the germline V gene are SGHNT and YYREEE (reference sequence). Trimming at V came to 6 bases and at J to 0 bases, leaving 8 bases not matched to a gene. The CDR3 length is 17 residues. The CDR3 region is CASTAGLAGGASYEQYF. CDR3 coding DNA: TGTGCCAGCACCGCAGGACTAGCGGGAGGCGCCTCCTACGAGCAGTACTTC.

The chain recombines TRBV5-1 with TRBJ1-2, with D possibly being TRBD1 (6 bases). CDR3 size: 15 residues. CDR1 and CDR2 from the germline V gene are SGHRS and YFSETQ. The V and J ends lost 0 bases and 5 bases respectively, with 14 bases between them. CDR3 DNA sequence: TGCGCCAGCAGCTTGGTTGCGGGGGCAGGATATGGCTACACCTTC. It is translated as CASSLVAGAGYGYTF.

The genes are TRBV10-3 and TRBJ1-2, with a weak D call TRBD1 (6 bases). The CDR3 extends over 16 amino acids. Germline V gives CDR1 ENHRY, CDR2 SYGVKD. V was shortened by 0 bases and J by 4 bases, with 15 bases between the two germline ends. CDR3 DNA sequence: TGTGCCATCAGTGAGTCGGGCAGGGGAGGTTTCTATGGCTACACCTTC. Encoded protein: CAISESGRGGFYGYTF.

This clone appeared once. The chain couples TRBV18 to TRBJ2-3; D remains ambiguous. CDR3 length: 13 amino acids. The germline V gene encodes CDR1 KGHSH and CDR2 LQKENI. The V end was cut by 5 bases, the J end by 0 bases, with 6 bases between. In nucleotides, the CDR3 is TGTGCCAGCTCAGGGCCCAGCACAGATACGCAGTATTTT. Residues: CASSGPSTDTQYF.

This clone has just one count. CDR3 loop: CASSFRQGWEQYF. In DNA form, the CDR3 reads TGTGCCAGCAGCTTCCGACAAGGTTGGGAGCAGTACTTC. The genes are TRBV13 and TRBJ2-7; D is undetermined. This CDR3 contains 13 residues. Germline CDR1 and CDR2: PRHDT and FYEKMQ (reference sequence). Trimming left V 3 bases short and J 7 bases short, with 13 bases between.

This clone was seen a handful of times. This chain uses TRBV5-1 with TRBJ2-3, with D tentatively TRBD1 or TRBD2 (5 bases each). From germline, CDR1 is SGHRS and CDR2 YFSETQ. The V end was cut by 0 bases, the J end by 9 bases, with 8 bases between. The CDR3 length is 12 residues. The CDR3 loop reads CASSLGGDTQYF. The CDR3 bases are TGCGCCAGCAGCTTGGGAGGGGACACGCAGTATTTT. Filled out from reference TRBV5-1 and TRBJ2-3, the complete variable domain reads KAGVTQTPRYLIKTRGQQVTLSCSPISGHRSVSWYQQTPGQGLQFLFEYFSETQRNKGNFPGRFSGRQFSNSRSEMNVSTLELGDSALYLCASSLGGDTQYFGPGTRLTVL.

The V and J genes are TRBV11-2 and TRBJ2-7; TRBD1 matches 8 bases. CDR3 length: 13 residues. V trimming: 6 bases; J trimming: 3 bases; junction bases outside the gene matches: 4. Germline CDR1 and CDR2: SGHAT and FQNNGV. CDR3: CASRAGGGYEQYF. CDR3 sequence (DNA): TGTGCCAGCAGAGCAGGGGGCGGCTACGAGCAGTACTTC.

J is TRBJ2-1 and V is TRBV27, with D possibly being TRBD2 (6 bases). V was clipped by 7 bases and J by 0 bases, with 10 bases between them. Germline CDR1 is MNHEY and CDR2 is SMNVEV (reference sequence). This CDR3 region has 14 residues. The CDR3 DNA follows: TGTGCCAGCACCTACGGGAGCTCCTACAATGAGCAGTTCTTC. Protein: CASTYGSSYNEQFF.

The rearrangement uses TRBV5-4 and TRBJ2-3; 9 bases agree with TRBD1. The trim removed 4 bases at V and 3 bases at J, leaving 15 bases unmatched. The CDR3 has 18 residues. Germline CDR1 SGHNT, CDR2 YYREEE (reference sequence). The CDR3 DNA is TGTGCCAGCAGCCGCAAATATTGGACAGGGGTCGGGACAGATACGCAGTATTTT. Its protein is CASSRKYWTGVGTDTQYF.

The chain links TRBV7-8 to TRBJ2-1; 7 nucleotides line up with TRBD1. With 5 bases clipped from V and 6 bases from J, the junction kept 13 bases outside the gene matches. Germline loops: CDR1 SGHVS, CDR2 FQNEAQ. The length of the CDR3 is 16 residues. CDR3 sequence: CASSPMGQGVGNEQFF. CDR3 DNA sequence: TGTGCCAGCAGCCCGATGGGGCAGGGGGTGGGCAATGAGCAGTTCTTC.

The chain joins TRBV7-2 to TRBJ2-7, with 13 nucleotides matching TRBD2. V shed 6 bases and J 4 bases; nucleotides not matched to a gene: 6. This CDR3 is built from 15 residues. Germline V gene lookup returns CDR1 SGHTA and CDR2 FQGNSA. The CDR3 DNA reads TGTGCCAGCAGACGGACTAGCGGGGGACTATACGAGCAGTACTTC. It codes for CASRRTSGGLYEQYF. The complete variable domain, with remaining parts taken from reference TRBV7-2 and TRBJ2-7, reads GAGVSQSPSNKVTEKGKDVELRCDPISGHTALYWYRQSLGQGLEFLIYFQGNSAPDKSGLPSDRFSAERTGGSVSTLTIQRTQQEDSAVYLCASRRTSGGLYEQYFGPGTRLTVT.

V gene TRBV5-1 combines with J gene TRBJ2-1; 10 nucleotides match TRBD2. Unmatched junction bases numbered 17, after V lost 0 bases and J lost 2 bases. In germline, CDR1 is SGHRS, CDR2 YFSETQ. The CDR3 contains 21 residues. CDR3 sequence reads: CASSLGVLAGERLRPYNEQFF. The CDR3 DNA is TGCGCCAGCAGCTTGGGTGTGCTAGCGGGAGAACGGTTGCGCCCCTACAATGAGCAGTTCTTC.

The chain uses TRBV6-1 and TRBJ2-7, with a possible D match to TRBD2 (6 bases). The CDR3 totals 13 residues. The germline gives CDR1 MNHNS, CDR2 SASEGT. V shed 10 bases and J shed 0 bases, with 13 bases lying between them. In DNA form, the CDR3 reads TGTGCCACCAACTCGGGGGACTCCTACGAGCAGTACTTC. Protein sequence: CATNSGDSYEQYF.

Comment on this clone: Mismatch with germline at one junction end may stem from a read error. The rearrangement uses TRBV7-2 and TRBJ2-3, with TRBD2 matching 9 bases. There are 14 residues in the CDR3. Looked up from germline, CDR1 is SGHTA and CDR2 is FQGNSA. The CDR3 protein is CASSLAGYTDTQYF. The CDR3 DNA is TGTGCCAGCAGCCTAGCGGGGTACACAGATACGCAGTATTTT.

This clone is a singleton in its sample. The chain couples TRBV5-4 to TRBJ2-2; D remains ambiguous. Trimming removed 2 bases at V and 0 bases at J, with 11 bases between. The CDR3 runs 16 residues. CDR1 is SGHNT and CDR2 is YYREEE in the germline V gene (reference sequence). Here the CDR3 reads CASSLQTASNTGELFF. The DNA for the CDR3 is TGTGCCAGCAGCTTACAAACAGCTTCGAACACCGGGGAGCTGTTTTTT.

The J gene is TRBJ1-3, the V gene TRBV7-2; D is uncertain. This CDR3 comprises 17 residues. Germline lookup yields CDR1 SGHTA and CDR2 FQGNSA. Trimming shortened V by 4 bases and J by 0 bases, and 16 bases separated the two germline ends. CDR3: CASSSPSGQSSGNTIYF. Here the CDR3 DNA reads TGTGCCAGCAGCTCCCCGTCCGGCCAGAGCTCTGGAAACACCATATATTTT.